The 21 T cell receptor beta chains given below trace back to one sample, sequenced in a study of shared clonotypes between healthy human individuals. Profiled with immunoSEQ multiplex PCR; TCRdb holds only in-frame clones, not every one. The table includes 330,000 or so clones, roughly 70% detected once. The sequenced sample consisted of memory CD4+ T cells sorted from blood. Subset meaning: CD45RA-negative fraction. Receptors were obtained from a man between 25 and 39 years old in good health.

The V gene is TRBV7-2, the J gene TRBJ1-5; TRBD1 might be the D (5 bases). The germline V gene encodes CDR1 SGHTA and CDR2 FQGNSA. This CDR3 spans 14 amino acids. V was cut by 5 bases and J by 3 bases, with 11 bases left in between. The CDR3 DNA follows: TGTGCCAGCAGCCCAGGGACGGTCAATCAGCCCCAGCATTTT. Protein sequence: CASSPGTVNQPQHF.

A note on this clone: Given a much more abundant clone one base away, this may be a read error. This specimen includes other DNA sequences encoding the same CDR3. The chain employs TRBV7-2 and TRBJ2-3; possible D gene TRBD2, 5 bases. Germline values: CDR1 SGHTA, CDR2 FQGNSA. This CDR3 region has 15 residues. Trimming cost V 6 bases and J 2 bases, with 15 bases left between them. DNA for the CDR3: TGTGCCAGCAGTTCGCTGGGGAGATCCACAGATACGCAGTATTTT. It codes for CASSSLGRSTDTQYF.

The chain recombines TRBV5-5 with TRBJ2-5; 7 bases are a match to TRBD2. V shed 2 bases and J 5 bases; nucleotides not matched to a gene: 6. The germline V gene has CDR1 SGHKS and CDR2 YYEKEE (reference sequence). The CDR3 has 14 residues. The DNA of the CDR3 is TGTGCCAGCAGCTTTAAGGCGGGAGAGGAGACCCAGTACTTC. Encoded protein: CASSFKAGEETQYF.

This clone was recorded a few times. The chain links TRBV4-1 to TRBJ2-4, with 7 bases matching TRBD1. The junction had 7 bases not matched to a gene; V was cut back by 2 bases and J by 6 bases. Looked up from germline, CDR1 is MGHRA and CDR2 is YSYEKL. The CDR3 loop spans 15 amino acids. CDR3 nucleotide sequence: TGCGCCAGCAGCCAAATACAGGGGTCTTCAAACATTCAGTACTTC. Translating it yields CASSQIQGSSNIQYF.

This clone was observed a handful of times. The chain combines TRBV7-2 with TRBJ2-1; no definite D call. The length of the CDR3 is 13 residues. CDR1 and CDR2 from the germline V gene are SGHTA and FQGNSA. Deletions cut 4 bases from V and 8 bases from J, with 12 bases between. CDR3 residues: CASSSPLRDEQFF. The CDR3 nucleotides are TGTGCCAGCAGCTCCCCGTTACGGGATGAGCAGTTCTTC.

V usage is TRBV19 and J usage is TRBJ2-1, with 10 nucleotides matching TRBD2. Germline CDR1 and CDR2: LNHDA and SQIVND (reference sequence). This CDR3 spans 16 amino acids. V was clipped by 1 base and J by 8 bases; unmatched bases: 8. The CDR3 sequence is CASSIGGSSGSYEQFF. The CDR3 DNA sequence: TGTGCCAGTAGTATAGGGGGTTCTAGCGGGAGTTATGAGCAGTTCTTC.

The chain links TRBV10-3 to TRBJ2-1, with 10 bases fitting TRBD2. The CDR3 totals 15 residues. Trimming took 4 bases from V and 3 from J; bases not matched to a gene: 3. Germline V gives CDR1 ENHRY, CDR2 SYGVKD. The CDR3: CAISVPSGGYNEQFF. CDR3 sequence (DNA): TGTGCCATCAGTGTTCCTAGCGGGGGCTACAATGAGCAGTTCTTC.

Only one count was recorded for this clone. This rearrangement joins TRBV18 to TRBJ2-7; a weak D match, TRBD1 (5 bases). Germline V lookup: CDR1 KGHSH, CDR2 LQKENI. CDR3 length: 14 amino acids. Trimming pared 4 bases from V and 3 bases from J, leaving 13 bases between. CDR3 residues: CASSLASTDYEQYF. The CDR3 coding sequence is TGTGCCAGCTCACTAGCCTCGACAGACTACGAGCAGTACTTC.

The V and J genes are TRBV2 and TRBJ1-2; D not certain. The CDR3 totals 11 residues. CDR1 is SNHLY, CDR2 FYNNEI, per germline. Deletions cut 7 bases from V and 1 base from J, with 4 bases between. CDR3 region: CASIDNYGYTF. The CDR3 coding sequence is TGTGCCAGCATCGATAACTATGGCTACACCTTC. Full variable domain (missing parts from reference TRBV2 and TRBJ1-2): EPEVTQTPSHQVTQMGQEVILRCVPISNHLYFYWYRQILGQKVEFLVSFYNNEISEKSEIFDDQFSVERPDGSNFTLKIRSTKLEDSAMYFCASIDNYGYTFGSGTRLTVV.

This chain joins TRBV6-1 and TRBJ1-4; a possible D gene is TRBD1 (5 bases). This CDR3 is built from 15 residues. Germline CDR1 is MNHNS and CDR2 is SASEGT. V gave up 4 bases and J gave up 8 bases, with 17 bases separating them. CDR3 sequence reads: CASSGLTGTAEKLFF. The CDR3 DNA follows: TGTGCCAGCAGTGGGCTCACTGGGACGGCCGAAAAACTGTTTTTT.

The rearrangement uses TRBV6-1 and TRBJ2-7; D is possibly TRBD1 or TRBD2 (5 bases each). The CDR3 has 12 amino acids. Germline CDR1 MNHNS, CDR2 SASEGT. V shed 2 bases and J shed 4 bases, with 6 bases lying between them. The CDR3 spells CASSEWGYEQYF. The DNA of the CDR3 is TGTGCCAGCAGTGAATGGGGGTACGAGCAGTACTTC.

The CDR3 DNA reads as TGTGCCAGCAGCTTATTAGCGGGGGCGAGCACAGATACGCAGTATTTT. Its translation: CASSLLAGASTDTQYF. The chain recombines TRBV7-2 with TRBJ2-3; 9 nucleotides match TRBD2. V lost 2 bases and J lost 0; bases outside the gene matches: 3. The CDR3 sequence is 16 residues long. Germline CDR1 SGHTA, CDR2 FQGNSA.

The rearrangement uses TRBV6-1 and TRBJ2-5; no firm D call. This CDR3 spans 15 amino acids. Germline CDR1 reads MNHNS; CDR2 reads SASEGT. With 2 bases removed from V and 1 base from J, the gap between germline ends came to 11 bases. The CDR3 bases are TGTGCCAGCAGTGAAACTCGCCAGTTCCAAGAGACCCAGTACTTC. Translated: CASSETRQFQETQYF.

The chain joins TRBV11-3 to TRBJ2-3; 11 bases are a match to TRBD2. This CDR3 contains 15 residues. With V trimmed by 5 bases and J by 7 bases, 8 bases remained unmatched. Germline loops: CDR1 SGHNT, CDR2 YENEEA. CDR3 sequence reads: CASSPVAGGVNTQYF. As DNA, the CDR3 is TGTGCCAGCAGCCCAGTAGCGGGAGGGGTAAATACGCAGTATTTT.

The chain is built from TRBV18 and TRBJ2-5; perhaps D is TRBD1 or TRBD2 (5 bases each). V gave up 3 bases and J gave up 2 bases, with 10 bases separating them. CDR1 is KGHSH and CDR2 is LQKENI in the germline V gene. CDR3 size: 14 residues. The DNA for the CDR3 is TGTGCCAGCTCACCCGGGGCCAGGCAAGAGACCCAGTACTTC. Translation: CASSPGARQETQYF.

The V gene is TRBV10-3, the J gene TRBJ1-1; D remains unclear. CDR3 size: 13 residues. Trimming took off 3 bases at V and 1 base at J, with 6 bases between the two ends. The germline V gene encodes CDR1 ENHRY and CDR2 SYGVKD. The CDR3 DNA follows: TGTGCCATCAGTGATAGCAGGAACACTGAAGCTTTCTTT. Its protein product is CAISDSRNTEAFF.

This chain connects TRBV2 to TRBJ1-2; TRBD1 might be the D (5 bases). V lost 6 bases to trimming and J lost 7 bases, with 12 bases between them. The CDR3 runs to 12 residues. CDR1 and CDR2 from the germline V gene are SNHLY and FYNNEI. Written as DNA, the CDR3 is TGTGCCAGCAGGGAGGACATGGTTGGCTACACCTTC. It yields the protein CASREDMVGYTF.

The rearrangement links TRBV29-1 to TRBJ2-7; no reliable D call. Germline values: CDR1 SQVTM, CDR2 ANQGSEA. V lost 5 bases, J lost 4 bases, and 18 bases lay in between. CDR3 length: 14 amino acids. The CDR3 reads CSVSGASVTYEQYF. CDR3 in DNA: TGCAGCGTTTCTGGCGCGTCGGTAACTTACGAGCAGTACTTC.

This chain joins TRBV2 and TRBJ1-1; D not certain. The CDR3 is 14 amino acids. Germline CDR1 is SNHLY and CDR2 is FYNNEI. Trimming shortened V by 8 bases and J by 4 bases, and 17 bases separated the two germline ends. Here the CDR3 reads CASARDPPSTEAFF. DNA of the CDR3: TGTGCCAGCGCGAGAGACCCTCCAAGCACTGAAGCTTTCTTT.

This rearrangement joins TRBV11-2 to TRBJ2-7; D possibly corresponds to TRBD1 (5 bases). This CDR3 comprises 15 residues. Trimming removed 1 base at V and 6 bases at J, with 16 bases between. CDR1 and CDR2 (germline): SGHAT, FQNNGV. The CDR3 nucleotides are TGTGCCAGCAGCTTAGCGGCAGGGTTGACGGGCGAGCAGTACTTC. It is translated as CASSLAAGLTGEQYF.

V and J are TRBV25-1 and TRBJ2-7; 9 nucleotides line up with TRBD1. In germline, CDR1 is MGHDK, CDR2 SYGVNS. The CDR3 runs to 16 residues. With 4 bases clipped from V and 2 bases from J, the junction kept 9 bases outside the gene matches. The CDR3 region has the DNA TGTGCCAGCAGTGGGATCCGGGACAGGGCCACCTACGAGCAGTACTTC. Its translation: CASSGIRDRATYEQYF.